This T cell receptor beta chain was captured by sequencing in a study of lymphopenia after photon versus proton radiotherapy. Study-wide results and caveats: After the lymphocyte nadir, photon-treated repertoires showed oligoclonal expansion, especially of CD8+ Temra cells.

The table came from immunoSEQ multiplex PCR; TCRdb's copy has only in-frame clones and leaves some out. The table shows 35,000 to 45,000 clones, with over 75% occurring only once. A note on this clone: Antigen unknown.

From germline, CDR1 is SGHTS and CDR2 YDEGEE. The ends were cut back, 0 bases at V and 5 bases at J, with 9 bases in the middle. This CDR3 region has 14 residues. The sequencing used peripheral blood, collected from a patient treated with photon-based radiotherapy. The TCR comes from a man over 45 with gastric cancer. The V call is TRBV5-8, the J call TRBJ2-1; D may be TRBD2 (6 bases). CDR3 coding DNA: TGTGCCAGCAGCTTGGAAGCGGGTAACAATGAGCAGTTCTTC. This gives the protein CASSLEAGNNEQFF.